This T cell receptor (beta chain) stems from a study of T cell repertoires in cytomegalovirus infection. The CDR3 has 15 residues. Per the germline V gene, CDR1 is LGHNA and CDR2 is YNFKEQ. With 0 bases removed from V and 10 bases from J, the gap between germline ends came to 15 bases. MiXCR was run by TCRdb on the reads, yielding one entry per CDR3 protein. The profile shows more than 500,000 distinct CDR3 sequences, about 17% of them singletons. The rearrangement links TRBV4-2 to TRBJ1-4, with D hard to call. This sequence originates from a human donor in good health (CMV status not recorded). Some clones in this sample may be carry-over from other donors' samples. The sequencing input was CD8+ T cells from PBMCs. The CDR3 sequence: CASSQDAVNSVKLFF. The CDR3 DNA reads TGTGCCAGCAGCCAAGATGCAGTAAATAGTGTAAAACTGTTTTTT.